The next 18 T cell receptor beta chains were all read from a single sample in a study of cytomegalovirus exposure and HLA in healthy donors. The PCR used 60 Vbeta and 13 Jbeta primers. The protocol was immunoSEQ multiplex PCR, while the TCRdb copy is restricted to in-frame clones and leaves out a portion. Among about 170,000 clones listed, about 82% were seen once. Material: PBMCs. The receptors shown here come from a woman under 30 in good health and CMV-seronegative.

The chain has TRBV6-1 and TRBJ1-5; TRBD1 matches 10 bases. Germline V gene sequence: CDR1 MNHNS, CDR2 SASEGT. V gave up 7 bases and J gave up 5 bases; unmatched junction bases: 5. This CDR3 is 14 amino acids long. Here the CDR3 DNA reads TGTGCCAGCAAAAGGGACAGGGGCCATCAGCCCCAGCATTTT. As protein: CASKRDRGHQPQHF.

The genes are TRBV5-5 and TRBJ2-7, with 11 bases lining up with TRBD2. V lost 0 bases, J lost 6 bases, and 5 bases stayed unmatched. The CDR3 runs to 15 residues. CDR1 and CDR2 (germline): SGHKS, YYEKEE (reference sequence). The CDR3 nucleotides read TGTGCCAGCAGCTTGGTTTTAGCGGGAGGGTCCGAGCAGTACTTC. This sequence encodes CASSLVLAGGSEQYF.

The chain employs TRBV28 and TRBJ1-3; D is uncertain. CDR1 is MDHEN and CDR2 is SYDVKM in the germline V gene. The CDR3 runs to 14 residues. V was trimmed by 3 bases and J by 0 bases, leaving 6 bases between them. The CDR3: CASSLRGSGNTIYF. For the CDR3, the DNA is TGTGCCAGCAGTTTGCGGGGCTCTGGAAACACCATATATTTT.

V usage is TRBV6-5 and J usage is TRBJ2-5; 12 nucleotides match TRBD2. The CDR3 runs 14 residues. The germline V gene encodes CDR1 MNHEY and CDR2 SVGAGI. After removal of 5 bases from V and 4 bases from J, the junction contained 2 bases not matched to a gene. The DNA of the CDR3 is TGTGCCAGCAGTACGACTAGCGGGAGAGAGACCCAGTACTTC. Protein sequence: CASSTTSGRETQYF.

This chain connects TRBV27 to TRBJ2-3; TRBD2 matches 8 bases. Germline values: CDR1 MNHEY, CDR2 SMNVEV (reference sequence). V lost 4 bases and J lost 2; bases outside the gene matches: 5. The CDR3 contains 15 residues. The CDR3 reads CASSSTSGYTDTQYF. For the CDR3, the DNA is TGTGCCAGCAGTTCCACTAGCGGCTACACAGATACGCAGTATTTT.

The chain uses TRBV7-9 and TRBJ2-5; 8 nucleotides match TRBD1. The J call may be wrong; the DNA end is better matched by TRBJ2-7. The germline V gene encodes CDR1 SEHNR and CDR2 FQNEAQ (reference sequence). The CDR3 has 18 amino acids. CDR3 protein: CASSLRAGGAVRTDEQYF. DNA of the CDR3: TGTGCCAGCAGCTTACGGGCAGGGGGCGCGGTTCGAACAGACGAGCAGTACTTC.

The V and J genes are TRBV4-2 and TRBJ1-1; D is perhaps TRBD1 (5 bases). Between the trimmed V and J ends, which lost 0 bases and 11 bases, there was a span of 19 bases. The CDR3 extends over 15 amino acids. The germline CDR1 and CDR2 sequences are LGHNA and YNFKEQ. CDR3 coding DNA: TGTGCCAGCAGCCAAGAAGTGGTGACAGAGGTTCAGGCTTTCTTT. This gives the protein CASSQEVVTEVQAFF.

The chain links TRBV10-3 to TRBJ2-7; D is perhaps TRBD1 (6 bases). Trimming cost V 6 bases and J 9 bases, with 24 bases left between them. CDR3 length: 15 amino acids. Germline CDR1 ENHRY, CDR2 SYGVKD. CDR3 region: CAIRDPTGTPGLQYF. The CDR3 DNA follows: TGTGCCATCAGGGACCCGACAGGTACCCCAGGGTTGCAGTACTTC.

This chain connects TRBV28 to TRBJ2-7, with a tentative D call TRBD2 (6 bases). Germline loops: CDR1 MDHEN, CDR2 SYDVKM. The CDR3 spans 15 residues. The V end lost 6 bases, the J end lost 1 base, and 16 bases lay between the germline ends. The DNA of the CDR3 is TGTGCCAGCAGCTCCCCCCGGGGGTGGTCCTACGAGCAGTACTTC. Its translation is CASSSPRGWSYEQYF. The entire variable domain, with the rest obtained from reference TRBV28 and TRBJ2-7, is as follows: DVKVTQSSRYLVKRTGEKVFLECVQDMDHENMFWYRQDPGLGLRLIYFSYDVKMKEKGDIPEGYSVSREKKERFSLILESASTNQTSMYLCASSSPRGWSYEQYFGPGTRLTVT.

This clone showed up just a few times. This CDR3 is CASSEGAGTNEKLFF. The CDR3 coding sequence is TGTGCCAGCAGTGAAGGCGCAGGGACAAATGAAAAACTGTTTTTT. V and J are TRBV6-1 and TRBJ1-4; a weak D match, TRBD1 (6 bases). V was trimmed by 1 base and J by 5 bases, leaving 11 bases between them. There are 15 residues in the CDR3. Looked up from germline, CDR1 is MNHNS and CDR2 is SASEGT.

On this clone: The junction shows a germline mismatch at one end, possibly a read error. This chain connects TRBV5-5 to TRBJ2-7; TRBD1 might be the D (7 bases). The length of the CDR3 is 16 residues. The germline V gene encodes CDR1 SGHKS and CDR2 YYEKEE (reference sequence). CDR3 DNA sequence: TGTGCCAGCAGCTCGCCCCCTGCGGGACAGACCTACCAGCAGTACTTC. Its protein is CASSSPPAGQTYQQYF.

In DNA, the CDR3 is TGCGCCAGCAGTGTTGAAAGAGGACTCTATGGCTACACCTTC. Translating it yields CASSVERGLYGYTF. This chain uses TRBV10-2 with TRBJ1-2; D is ambiguous. CDR1 is WSHSY and CDR2 is SAAADI in the germline V gene. CDR3 length: 14 residues. The V gene lost 4 bases and the J gene lost 4 bases, with 13 bases spanning the gap.

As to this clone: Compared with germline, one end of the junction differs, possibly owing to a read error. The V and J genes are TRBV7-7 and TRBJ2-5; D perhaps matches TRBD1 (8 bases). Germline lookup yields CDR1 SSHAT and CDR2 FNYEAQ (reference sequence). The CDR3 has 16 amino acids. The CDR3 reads CASSSPGQASGGTQYF. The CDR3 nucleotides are TGTGCTAGCAGCTCACCGGGACAGGCCTCGGGGGGGACCCAGTACTTC.

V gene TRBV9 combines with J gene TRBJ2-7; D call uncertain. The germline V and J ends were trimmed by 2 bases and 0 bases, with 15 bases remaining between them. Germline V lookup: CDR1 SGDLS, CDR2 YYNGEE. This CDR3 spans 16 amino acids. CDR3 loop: CASSVSPTVSSYEQYF. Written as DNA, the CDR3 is TGTGCCAGCAGCGTTTCCCCCACAGTCAGCTCCTACGAGCAGTACTTC.

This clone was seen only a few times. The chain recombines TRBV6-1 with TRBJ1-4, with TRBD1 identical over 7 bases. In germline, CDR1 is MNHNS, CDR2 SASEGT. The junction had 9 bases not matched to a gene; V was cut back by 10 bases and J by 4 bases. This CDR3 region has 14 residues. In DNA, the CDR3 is TGTGCCATTCGTAAGACAGGGTTTAATGAAAAACTGTTTTTT. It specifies CAIRKTGFNEKLFF.

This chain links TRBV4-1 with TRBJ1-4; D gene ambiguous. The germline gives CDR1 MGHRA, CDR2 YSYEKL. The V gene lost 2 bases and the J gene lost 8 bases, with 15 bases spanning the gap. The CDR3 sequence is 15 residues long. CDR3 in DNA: TGCGCCAGCAGCCAAAGATACGGGGAATGGGAAAAACTGTTTTTT. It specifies CASSQRYGEWEKLFF.

The CDR3, as DNA: TGTGCCAGCAGCGTGGCGGGCGGGATGAGCTCCTACAATGAGCAGTTCTTC. It codes for CASSVAGGMSSYNEQFF. V gene TRBV9 combines with J gene TRBJ2-1; perhaps TRBD2 as D (6 bases). Trimming stripped 2 bases from V and 0 bases from J, with 15 bases between. From germline, CDR1 is SGDLS and CDR2 YYNGEE. The CDR3 totals 17 residues.

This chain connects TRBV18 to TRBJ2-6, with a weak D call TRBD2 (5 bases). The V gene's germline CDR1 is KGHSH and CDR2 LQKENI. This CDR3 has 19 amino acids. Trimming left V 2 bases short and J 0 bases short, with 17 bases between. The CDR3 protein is CASSPIPGSFSSGANVLTF. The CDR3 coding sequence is TGTGCCAGCTCACCAATCCCTGGGAGCTTCAGCTCTGGGGCCAACGTCCTGACTTTC.